This TCR beta chain was profiled in a study of T-cell reconstitution after alpha-beta-depleted transplantation in children. This CDR3 is 13 amino acids long. The V and J ends lost 5 bases and 6 bases respectively, with 12 bases between them. Per the germline V gene, CDR1 is KGHDR and CDR2 is SFDVKD. Preparation of the TCRbeta library involved a method that used unique molecular identifiers. MiXCR, run by TCRdb on the PCR reads, gives a single entry per CDR3 protein. The sample includes about 980,000 distinct CDR3 sequences, about 29% seen only once; the top ten take roughly 31%. This clonotype occurred a few times.

The starting material was PBMCs, mostly from graft donor cells, obtained 360 days after TCRalphabeta/CD19-depleted stem cell transplant. The origin of this receptor is a boy in the first two years of life who had a stem cell transplant for SCID, so the T cells may come from the graft donor. This chain joins TRBV24-1 and TRBJ2-5; either TRBD1 or TRBD2 may supply D (7 bases each). DNA of the CDR3: TGTGCCACCAGTGTCCAGGGGGGGCAGACCCAGTACTTC. Translating it yields CATSVQGGQTQYF.